This TCR beta chain was retrieved from a study of STAT5B mutations in CD4+ large granular lymphocyte leukemia (dated by TCRdb to between 2020 and 2023). Background for the entire study: Among the healthy controls, the CDR3 'QG' motif was associated with a particular HLA allele. TCRbeta repertoires of CD4+ T-cell large granular lymphocyte leukemia patients were compared with those of healthy blood donors. Flow cytometry performed on FACSCanto II or FACSVerse showed that the purified fractions had more than 95% purity among lymphocytes. Findings and caveats that apply to the study as a whole: TRBV06-family usage was enriched among the top patient clones (8/27) compared with healthy controls (2/35). The data were not HLA-matched, and the relatively small sample size could explain the higher clonality seen in CD4+ compared with CD8+ T-LGLL. CD4-sorted patient repertoires appeared more clonal than healthy CD4+ repertoires, and this difference persisted after removing the putative leukemic clones. The main leukemic clonotypes were found to be private to each patient, although 25% of the main leukemic clonotypes were detected at low frequency in the non-leukemic repertoires of other patients.

This clone turned up a few times. There is no known antigen for this receptor. No base-level quality is on record; no much larger clone is a single base apart. The immunoSEQ assay at survey resolution was applied to genomic DNA for sequencing of TCRbeta rearrangements. In the source study's methods: A lowest detectable productive clonotype frequency of 2.59 x 10-5 was observed in the TCR sequencing data. Only productive TCRbeta rearrangements, meaning sequences that were complete and in-frame, were kept for the analyses. Clonality for each sample was calculated as Simpson clonality in the immunoSEQ Analyzer version 3.0. Based on frequency, clones were grouped as very rare, small, medium, large (1-20%) or hyperexpanded (>20%). OLGA 1.2.3 estimated generation probabilities, VDJtools produced V-gene circos plots, VDJdb was queried for specificities, and GLIPH identified CDR3 motifs. What TCRdb holds here is the immuneACCESS table cut down to in-frame rearrangements. Part of the clones is not present; checked against another copy, under half of the missing clones reflect an unresolved V gene, and the others are unexplained. V and J calls and clone size come straight from that table; D and trimming were deduced from the DNA. In this sample the table shows tens of thousands of clones, about 78% of which occur a single time. The ten most abundant clones make up over 2% of the sample.

Healthy controls were some 34 blood donors whose buffy coats came from the Finnish Red Cross blood service. All TCR-sequenced material derived from peripheral blood: patient blood samples and healthy donor buffy coats. Ficoll-Hypaque gradient centrifugation was used to isolate peripheral blood mononuclear cells. CD4+ cells were magnetically purified from the buffy coats of healthy controls. The Gentra Puregene Cell and Tissue kit was used for genomic DNA extraction, and quantification was performed on a Qubit 2.0 fluorometer. The CDR3 contains 12 residues, cysteine and phenylalanine counted. The entry retains the CDR3 DNA only, 36 bases that are in frame from base 1. According to the germline V gene (reference sequence), CDR1 reads GTSNPN and CDR2 reads SVGIG.

Sequenced material: CD4+ T cells from blood buffy coats. The clonotype originates from a human donor in good health. The V and J segments used are TRBV30 and TRBJ1-5, and 7 bases in between align with TRBD1. At the DNA level, the sequence is TGTGCTTTCGGGACAGATAATCAGCCCCAGCATTTT. Protein translation: CAFGTDNQPQHF.